The 22 T cell receptor beta chains listed next were all sequenced from one sample in a study of blood T cells in healthy people across ages. Together with a sample-barcoded 5' primer, a J-beta primer mix was included in a second PCR lasting about 7 to 11 cycles. Each CDR3 protein gets one entry after TCRdb re-called the 5' RACE reads with MiXCR. The repertoire includes about 1,400,000 distinct CDR3 sequences, about 43% of them detected once, and approximately 7.9% sits in the top ten. The sequencing input was blood. The receptors stem from a woman younger than 35 in good health.

This chain joins TRBV4-1 and TRBJ1-5; TRBD1 aligns across 10 bases. The V segment lost 0 bases and the J segment 8 bases; nucleotides outside the gene matches: 13. The CDR3 contains 18 residues. Germline V gene sequence: CDR1 MGHRA, CDR2 YSYEKL. CDR3 residues: CASSQDGTGVIFSEPQHF. CDR3 in DNA: TGCGCCAGCAGCCAAGATGGGACAGGGGTTATCTTCAGCGAGCCCCAGCATTTT.

The genes are TRBV12-3 or TRBV12-4 and TRBJ2-7, with D perhaps matching TRBD2 (6 bases). The CDR3 is 15 residues long. V dropped 5 bases and J dropped 10 bases, with 24 bases sitting between them. The CDR3 region is CASSGAGLPGKAQYF. In DNA, the CDR3 is TGTGCCAGCAGTGGTGCGGGACTCCCCGGAAAGGCCCAGTACTTC.

The V and J genes are TRBV12-3 or TRBV12-4 and TRBJ2-7; D unclear. Trimming removed 1 base at V and 3 bases at J, with 7 bases between. The CDR3 is made up of 13 amino acids. Here the CDR3 DNA reads TGTGCCAGCAGTTTAGATCAAGTCTACGAGCAGTACTTC. Translation gives CASSLDQVYEQYF.

J is TRBJ2-1 and V is TRBV3-1, with a possible D match to TRBD2 (6 bases). Per the germline V gene, CDR1 is LGHDT and CDR2 is YNNKEL (reference sequence). V lost 1 base and J lost 7, with 11 bases in between. The CDR3 loop spans 14 amino acids. CDR3 sequence (DNA): TGTGCCAGCAGCCAAGTGTCGGGACTGAATGAGCAGTTCTTC. It encodes CASSQVSGLNEQFF.

CDR3 region: CASRAYGGPYF. The CDR3 DNA follows: TGTGCCAGCAGGGCGTATGGCGGGCCGTACTTC. V and J are TRBV28 and TRBJ2-4; D is perhaps TRBD2 (5 bases). The germline CDR1 and CDR2 sequences are MDHEN and SYDVKM. V was pared by 6 bases and J by 15 bases, with 15 bases between. The CDR3 loop spans 11 amino acids.

The V gene is TRBV24-1, the J gene TRBJ2-5; D uncertain. Germline V gene data show CDR1 as KGHDR and CDR2 as SFDVKD. This CDR3 has 15 amino acids. Between the trimmed V and J ends, which lost 4 bases and 0 bases, there was a span of 11 bases. The CDR3 reads CATSERDLYQETQYF. CDR3 bases: TGTGCCACCAGTGAACGTGACCTGTACCAAGAGACCCAGTACTTC.

This clonotype has only a few counts. V gene TRBV19 combines with J gene TRBJ2-6, with a weak D call TRBD2 (6 bases). Per germline, CDR1 LNHDA and CDR2 SQIVND (reference sequence). Trimming took 6 bases from V and 0 from J, leaving 12 bases between them. The CDR3 length is 16 residues. The chain's CDR3 is CASRRGESSGANVLTF. CDR3 DNA sequence: TGTGCCAGTAGGCGGGGCGAGAGCTCTGGGGCCAACGTCCTGACTTTC.

Comments on this clonotype: The conserved final phenylalanine or tryptophan is absent from the CDR3, which likely points to a read error. The chain carries TRBV20-1 and TRBJ1-6; D perhaps matches TRBD1 (6 bases). V gave up 5 bases and J gave up 9 bases, with 17 bases separating them. The CDR3 is 14 residues long. Germline values: CDR1 DFQATT, CDR2 SNEGSKA (reference sequence). The CDR3 here is CSAVQGKESSPLHL. CDR3 nucleotides: TGCAGTGCTGTTCAGGGGAAAGAATCTTCACCCCTCCACTTA.

This sequence joins TRBV6-5 and TRBJ2-3, with D uncertain. V was clipped by 2 bases and J by 6 bases, with 9 bases between them. This CDR3 has 13 residues. CDR1 and CDR2 from the germline V gene are MNHEY and SVGAGI. DNA for the CDR3: TGTGCCAGCAGTTACAAGTTCTTGGATACGCAGTATTTT. It encodes CASSYKFLDTQYF.

The chain couples TRBV10-3 to TRBJ1-1; a possible D gene is TRBD1 (5 bases). The length of the CDR3 is 13 residues. Germline CDR1 is ENHRY and CDR2 is SYGVKD. The V end was cut by 8 bases, the J end by 3 bases, with 13 bases between. The DNA for the CDR3 is TGTGCCATCGCCCCCGGGGGGTACACTGAAGCTTTCTTT. Residues: CAIAPGGYTEAFF.

The V gene is TRBV15, the J gene TRBJ1-1; D unclear. V was cut by 3 bases and J by 4 bases, with 12 bases left in between. The CDR3 totals 14 residues. Germline V gene data show CDR1 as LNHNV and CDR2 as YYDKDF (reference sequence). The CDR3 here is CATSSQLGSTEAFF. The DNA of the CDR3 is TGTGCCACCAGCAGCCAGCTCGGGAGCACTGAAGCTTTCTTT.

The sample holds a few counts of this clonotype. V and J are TRBV20-1 and TRBJ2-5; weak D call: TRBD2 (5 bases). The V end was cut by 0 bases, the J end by 4 bases, with 15 bases between. Germline-derived CDR1 and CDR2 are DFQATT and SNEGSKA (reference sequence). The CDR3 is 15 amino acids. The CDR3 DNA is TGCAGTGCTAGAGACTGGACTGGCCCCCCAGAGACCCAGTACTTC. Translation: CSARDWTGPPETQYF.

The chain is built from TRBV12-3 or TRBV12-4 and TRBJ2-7; D might be TRBD2 (5 bases). The CDR3 contains 13 residues. Trimming left V 5 bases short and J 7 bases short, with 15 bases between. Here the CDR3 reads CASSAVPPGEQYF. The DNA of the CDR3 is TGTGCCAGCAGTGCAGTGCCCCCGGGGGAGCAGTACTTC.

V gene TRBV12-3 or TRBV12-4 combines with J gene TRBJ1-5; D remains unclear. V lost 6 bases and J 5 bases, leaving 8 bases between the germline ends. The CDR3 runs 12 residues. The CDR3 is CASRPQDQPQHF. The CDR3 DNA is TGTGCCAGCAGGCCGCAGGATCAGCCCCAGCATTTT.

The CDR3 region is CASRNPGGAGTDTQYF. CDR3 sequence (DNA): TGTGCCAGCAGGAACCCAGGGGGGGCTGGCACAGATACGCAGTATTTT. The gene calls are TRBV6-5 and TRBJ2-3; TRBD1 or TRBD2 may be the D gene (7 bases each). The CDR3 totals 16 residues. V was shortened by 6 bases and J by 1 base, with 17 bases between the two germline ends. Germline-derived CDR1 and CDR2 are MNHEY and SVGAGI.

The V gene is TRBV29-1, the J gene TRBJ2-1, with unresolved D. The germline V and J ends were trimmed by 3 bases and 3 bases, with 9 bases remaining between them. Germline V gene lookup returns CDR1 SQVTM and CDR2 ANQGSEA. The CDR3 loop spans 13 amino acids. This CDR3 reads CSVDPRNYNEQFF. Here the CDR3 DNA reads TGCAGCGTTGATCCCAGAAACTACAATGAGCAGTTCTTC.

This clonotype was seen a few times. V gene TRBV5-1 combines with J gene TRBJ2-7; no clear D gene. This CDR3 spans 15 amino acids. V was shortened by 2 bases and J by 7 bases, with 19 bases between the two germline ends. Germline CDR1 and CDR2: SGHRS and YFSETQ. CDR3 region: CASSFFGIPQDEQYF. Here the CDR3 DNA reads TGCGCCAGCAGCTTCTTCGGTATCCCCCAAGATGAGCAGTACTTC. Full variable domain (missing parts from reference TRBV5-1 and TRBJ2-7): KAGVTQTPRYLIKTRGQQVTLSCSPISGHRSVSWYQQTPGQGLQFLFEYFSETQRNKGNFPGRFSGRQFSNSRSEMNVSTLELGDSALYLCASSFFGIPQDEQYFGPGTRLTVT.

This clonotype was picked up a small number of times. The genes are TRBV5-1 and TRBJ2-1, with 7 bases matching TRBD2. Germline assignment: CDR1 SGHRS and CDR2 YFSETQ. The CDR3 sequence is 14 residues long. The junction had 6 bases not matched to a gene; V was cut back by 3 bases and J by 6 bases. The CDR3 loop reads CASSWTGTTNEQFF. CDR3 in DNA: TGCGCCAGCAGCTGGACCGGGACTACCAATGAGCAGTTCTTC.

The chain is built from TRBV12-3 or TRBV12-4 and TRBJ2-3; no clear D. Trimming took off 8 bases at V and 1 base at J, with 10 bases between the two ends. The CDR3 contains 13 residues. CDR3 sequence reads: CASGYGRTDTQYF. The CDR3 nucleotides are TGTGCCAGCGGATATGGGCGCACAGATACGCAGTATTTT.

As for this clonotype: With a much larger clone just one base away, this may be a read error. The rearrangement joins TRBV10-3 to TRBJ1-2; D not certain. Germline V gene sequence: CDR1 ENHRY, CDR2 SYGVKD. With 2 bases removed from V and 1 base from J, the gap between germline ends came to 11 bases. The CDR3 is 15 amino acids. The CDR3 DNA follows: TGTGCCATCAGTGAGCCGTCGCATATTAACTATGGCTACACCTTC. Translating gives CAISEPSHINYGYTF.

The gene calls are TRBV7-2 and TRBJ1-1; D not certain. CDR1 and CDR2 (germline): SGHTA, FQGNSA. The CDR3 is 11 amino acids. Trimming took off 7 bases at V and 0 bases at J, with 3 bases between the two ends. Here the CDR3 reads CASKLNTEAFF. CDR3 nucleotide sequence: TGTGCCAGCAAACTGAACACTGAAGCTTTCTTT.

V usage is TRBV30 and J usage is TRBJ2-4; D may correspond to TRBD1 or TRBD2 (5 bases each). The J call is in doubt because the DNA end fits TRBJ2-7 better. The CDR3 spans 12 residues. Germline CDR1 reads GTSNPN; CDR2 reads SVGIG (reference sequence). In DNA form, the CDR3 reads TGTGCCCTGGCGGTGGGACGCAGCGAGCAGTACTTC. Its translation: CALAVGRSEQYF.